This T cell receptor (beta chain) is from a study of shared T cell receptors in the human thymus. TCRdb's copy holds only in-frame clones and misses some; the assay was immunoSEQ multiplex PCR. The table has roughly 500,000 clones, approximately 80% seen once. Trimming removed 5 bases from V and 0 bases from J; junction bases left unmatched: 12. CDR1 and CDR2 from the germline V gene are GTSNPN and SVGIG (reference sequence). The CDR3 has 17 amino acids. This clone has only a few counts. These records were also assigned to another study, of human thymus T cells. As that report states: Resections removed during corrective heart surgery provided the thymus tissue used. Both thymic and peripheral blood repertoires showed apparently biased V and J usage. Thymic repertoires from unrelated individuals overlapped highly, related research reported.

The rearrangement links TRBV30 to TRBJ1-1; 10 bases agree with TRBD1. Material for sequencing was thymocytes. The receptor comes from a boy in the first two years of life with a congenital heart defect. For the CDR3, the DNA is TGTGCCTGGGTAAGGGGGGGACAGGGGCCTTTGAACACTGAAGCTTTCTTT. It translates to CAWVRGGQGPLNTEAFF.